Listed below are T cell receptor beta chains from one sample, sequenced in a study of blood T cell repertoires in COVID-19. Libraries were prepared by immunoSEQ multiplex PCR; TCRdb keeps only in-frame clonotypes and omits some of them. In the table there are fewer than 350,000 clones, 85% of which are singletons. The specimen was PBMCs or T cells enriched from blood (not recorded which). The source of these receptors is a young woman who had been exposed to COVID-19. The CDR3 runs from the conserved cysteine through the conserved F or W. Each record gives: clone size, J gene, V gene, CDR3 length, D gene, CDR3 DNA, CDR3 protein. A D gene is named only where the DNA matches it firmly. Not every row has a clone size; where given, it reads once, few, many or a size class.

abundance: NA
j_gene: TRBJ1-1
v_gene: TRBV19
len: 11
d_gene: NA
CDR3nt: TGTGCCAGTGGGGATGGAGGTGAAGCTTTCTTT
CDR3aa: CASGDGGEAFF

abundance: NA
j_gene: TRBJ2-2
v_gene: TRBV24-1
len: 17
d_gene: TRBD1
CDR3nt: TGTGCCACCAGTGACAACGGACAGGGGAGAAACACCGGGGAGCTGTTTTTT
CDR3aa: CATSDNGQGRNTGELFF

abundance: NA
j_gene: TRBJ2-1
v_gene: TRBV19
len: 14
d_gene: TRBD2
CDR3nt: TGTGCCAGTAGTAGTAGCGGGGGGGCAAATGAGCAGTTCTTC
CDR3aa: CASSSSGGANEQFF

abundance: NA
j_gene: TRBJ1-2
v_gene: TRBV28
len: 12
d_gene: TRBD1
CDR3nt: TGTGCCAGCAGTTTGGGGACAGGAGTCTGCACCTTC
CDR3aa: CASSLGTGVCTF

abundance: once
j_gene: TRBJ2-1
v_gene: TRBV7-2
len: 15
d_gene: NA
CDR3nt: TGTGCCAGCTCAACCGAGGATGGGGGGGGCCATGAGCAGTTCTTC
CDR3aa: CASSTEDGGGHEQFF

abundance: NA
j_gene: TRBJ1-2
v_gene: TRBV7-9
len: 18
d_gene: TRBD1
CDR3nt: TGTGCCAGCAGCCATCCAGGGGCAGGGGGCGGCGGTAACTATGGCTACACCTTC
CDR3aa: CASSHPGAGGGGNYGYTF

abundance: NA
j_gene: TRBJ2-5
v_gene: TRBV7-2
len: 15
d_gene: NA
CDR3nt: TGTGCCAGCAGTCCAGCGGGTGGGCTACCGGGGACCCAGTACTTC
CDR3aa: CASSPAGGLPGTQYF

abundance: NA
j_gene: TRBJ2-1
v_gene: TRBV30
len: 14
d_gene: TRBD2
CDR3nt: TGTGCCTGGGGCAGCGGGGTCCCCTACAATGAGCAGTTCTTC
CDR3aa: CAWGSGVPYNEQFF

abundance: NA
j_gene: TRBJ1-1
v_gene: TRBV18
len: 12
d_gene: NA
CDR3nt: TGTGCCAGCTCACTTTACAGTCGTGAAGCTTTCTTT
CDR3aa: CASSLYSREAFF

abundance: NA
j_gene: TRBJ1-1
v_gene: TRBV30
len: 14
d_gene: NA
CDR3nt: TGTGCCTGGAGTGTCCGACAGCGGAACACTGAAGCTTTCTTT
CDR3aa: CAWSVRQRNTEAFF

abundance: NA
j_gene: TRBJ2-1
v_gene: TRBV7-9
len: 18
d_gene: NA
CDR3nt: TGTGCCAGCAGCCCCAGGCTGGGAGCGGAGCCAGCAGGCGATGAGCAGTTCTTC
CDR3aa: CASSPRLGAEPAGDEQFF

abundance: NA
j_gene: TRBJ2-5
v_gene: TRBV11-2
len: 18
d_gene: TRBD2
CDR3nt: TGTGCCAGCAGCTTAATCAGGACTAGCGCGGGGGGACGGAAGACCCAGTACTTC
CDR3aa: CASSLIRTSAGGRKTQYF

abundance: NA
j_gene: TRBJ1-5
v_gene: TRBV28
len: 15
d_gene: TRBD1
CDR3nt: TGTGCCAGAGAAGATCGGGACAGGTTTAATCAGCCCCAGCATTTT
CDR3aa: CAREDRDRFNQPQHF